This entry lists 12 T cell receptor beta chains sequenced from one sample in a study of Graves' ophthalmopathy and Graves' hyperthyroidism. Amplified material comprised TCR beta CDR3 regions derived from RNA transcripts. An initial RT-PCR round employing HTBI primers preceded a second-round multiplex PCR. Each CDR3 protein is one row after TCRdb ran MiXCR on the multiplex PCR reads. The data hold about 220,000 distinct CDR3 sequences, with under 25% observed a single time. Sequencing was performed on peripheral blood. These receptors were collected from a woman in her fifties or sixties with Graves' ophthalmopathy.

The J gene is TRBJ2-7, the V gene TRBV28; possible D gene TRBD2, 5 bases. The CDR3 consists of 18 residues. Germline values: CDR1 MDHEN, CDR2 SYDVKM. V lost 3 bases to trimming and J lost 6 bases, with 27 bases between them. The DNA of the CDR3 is TGTGCCAGCAGTTTCACCGGACGCGGCCGAACTAGTTCCAGCGAGCAGTACTTC. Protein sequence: CASSFTGRGRTSSSEQYF.

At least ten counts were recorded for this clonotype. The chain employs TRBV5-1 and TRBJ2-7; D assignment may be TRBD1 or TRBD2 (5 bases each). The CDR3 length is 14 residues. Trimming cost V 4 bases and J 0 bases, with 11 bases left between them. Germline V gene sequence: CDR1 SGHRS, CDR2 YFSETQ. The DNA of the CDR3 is TGCGCCAGCAGCAGGGACCGCCCCTCCTACGAGCAGTACTTC. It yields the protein CASSRDRPSYEQYF.

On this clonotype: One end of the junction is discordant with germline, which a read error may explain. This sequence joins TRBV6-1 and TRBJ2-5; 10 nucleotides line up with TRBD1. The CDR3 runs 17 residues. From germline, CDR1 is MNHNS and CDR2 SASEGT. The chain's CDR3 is CASRTGGASLFVETPYF. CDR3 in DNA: TGTGCCAGCAGGACAGGGGGCGCATCTTTGTTCGTAGAGACCCCGTACTTC.

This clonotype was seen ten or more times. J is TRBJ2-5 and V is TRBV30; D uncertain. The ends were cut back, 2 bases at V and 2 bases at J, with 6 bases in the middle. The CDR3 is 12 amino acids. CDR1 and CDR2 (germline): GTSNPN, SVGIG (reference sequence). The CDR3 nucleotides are TGTGCCTGGAGTAAGGGACAAGAGACCCAGTACTTC. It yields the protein CAWSKGQETQYF.

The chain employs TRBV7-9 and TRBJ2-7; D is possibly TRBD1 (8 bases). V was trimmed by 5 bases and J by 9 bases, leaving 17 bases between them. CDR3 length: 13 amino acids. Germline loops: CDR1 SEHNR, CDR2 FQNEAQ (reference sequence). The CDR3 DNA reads TGTGCCAGCAGCCCCCCGACAGGGGAGGGGCAGTACTTC. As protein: CASSPPTGEGQYF.

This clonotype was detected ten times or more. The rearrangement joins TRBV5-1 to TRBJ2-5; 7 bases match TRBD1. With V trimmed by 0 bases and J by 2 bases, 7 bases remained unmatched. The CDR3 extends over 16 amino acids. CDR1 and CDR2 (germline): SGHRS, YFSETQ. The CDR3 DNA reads TGCGCCAGCAGCTTGGTAGGGACAGTAAATCAAGAGACCCAGTACTTC. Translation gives CASSLVGTVNQETQYF.

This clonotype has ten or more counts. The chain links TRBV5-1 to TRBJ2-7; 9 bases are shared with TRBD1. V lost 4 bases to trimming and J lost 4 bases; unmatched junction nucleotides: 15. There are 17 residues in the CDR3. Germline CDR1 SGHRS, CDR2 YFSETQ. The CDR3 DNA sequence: TGCGCCAGCAGCATACGGGGACAGGGATCTCCTACGTACGAGCAGTACTTC. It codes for CASSIRGQGSPTYEQYF.

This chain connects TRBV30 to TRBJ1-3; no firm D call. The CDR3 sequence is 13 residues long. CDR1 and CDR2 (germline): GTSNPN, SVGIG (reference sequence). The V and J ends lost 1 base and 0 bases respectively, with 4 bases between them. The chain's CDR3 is CAWSGLSGNTIYF. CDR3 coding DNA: TGTGCCTGGAGTGGACTCTCTGGAAACACCATATATTTT. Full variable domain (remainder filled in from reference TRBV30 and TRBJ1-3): SQTIHQWPATLVQPVGSPLSLECTVEGTSNPNLYWYRQAAGRGLQLLFYSVGIGQISSEVPQNLSASRPQDRQFILSSKKLLLSDSGFYLCAWSGLSGNTIYFGEGSWLTVV.

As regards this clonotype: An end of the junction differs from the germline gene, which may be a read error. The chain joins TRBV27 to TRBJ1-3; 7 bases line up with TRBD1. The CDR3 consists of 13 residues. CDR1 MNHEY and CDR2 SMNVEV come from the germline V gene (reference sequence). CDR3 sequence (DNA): TGTGCCAGCAGTTCTAACAGGGGAAACACCATGTATTTT. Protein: CASSSNRGNTMYF.

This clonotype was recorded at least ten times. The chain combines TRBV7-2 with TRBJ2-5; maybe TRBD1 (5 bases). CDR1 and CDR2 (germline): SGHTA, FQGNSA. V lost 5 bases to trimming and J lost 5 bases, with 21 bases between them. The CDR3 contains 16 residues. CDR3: CASSAIPGLGWETQYF. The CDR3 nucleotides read TGTGCCAGCAGCGCAATCCCAGGGCTCGGTTGGGAGACCCAGTACTTC.

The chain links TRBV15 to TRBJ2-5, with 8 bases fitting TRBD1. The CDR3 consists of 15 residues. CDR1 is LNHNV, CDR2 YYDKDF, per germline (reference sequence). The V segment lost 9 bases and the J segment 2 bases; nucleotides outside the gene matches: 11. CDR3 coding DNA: TGTGCCACTAGCGGTCGAGGACAGGGACAAGAGACCCAGTACTTC. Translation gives CATSGRGQGQETQYF.

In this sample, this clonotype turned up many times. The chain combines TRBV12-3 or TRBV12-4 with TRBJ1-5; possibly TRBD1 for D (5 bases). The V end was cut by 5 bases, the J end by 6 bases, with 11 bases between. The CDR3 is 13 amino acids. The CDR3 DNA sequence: TGTGCCAGCAGTCCCCCTCAGGGTCAGCCCCAGCATTTT. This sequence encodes CASSPPQGQPQHF.